The 24 T cell receptor beta chains presented below share a single source sample, sequenced in a study of blood T cell repertoires in COVID-19. Method: immunoSEQ multiplex PCR; TCRdb's copy keeps in-frame clones and lacks some. The table includes over 200,000 clones, approximately 80% detected once. The sample taken for sequencing was peripheral blood. The receptors shown here come from a man between 40 and 49 years old with acute or convalescent COVID-19.

The rearrangement joins TRBV28 to TRBJ1-1; TRBD1 might be the D (5 bases). CDR1 is MDHEN and CDR2 is SYDVKM in the germline V gene. Trimming cost V 7 bases and J 4 bases, with 13 bases left between them. CDR3 length: 13 residues. The CDR3, as DNA: TGTGCCAGCAAATTGGGGCAGACCACTGAAGCTTTCTTT. It translates to CASKLGQTTEAFF.

The rearrangement joins TRBV14 to TRBJ1-2; a possible D gene is TRBD1 (5 bases). This CDR3 spans 15 amino acids. V lost 5 bases to trimming and J lost 1 base, with 14 bases between them. Germline V gives CDR1 SGHDN, CDR2 FVKESK. CDR3 in amino acids: CASSYIADSNYGYTF. CDR3 DNA: TGTGCCAGCAGCTATATTGCAGACAGTAACTATGGCTACACCTTC.

This clone showed up just once. J is TRBJ1-1 and V is TRBV5-6, with 10 bases matching TRBD1. Germline CDR1 is SGHDT and CDR2 is YYEEEE. The J segment lost 3 bases and the V segment lost 3 bases, leaving 2 bases of the junction unmatched. The CDR3 contains 14 residues. Written as DNA, the CDR3 is TGTGCCAGCAGCTCCGGACAGGGGGACACTGAAGCTTTCTTT. Translating it yields CASSSGQGDTEAFF.

This clone appeared a few times. V and J are TRBV21-1 and TRBJ1-5; the table names TRBD1, a call not compared with the DNA. TRBV21-1 is shown as a pseudogene. The CDR3 spans 16 residues. CDR3 sequence reads: CASSRPWAGDNQPQHF. The CDR3 coding sequence is TGTGCCAGCAGCAGGCCGTGGGCAGGGGACAATCAGCCCCAGCATTTT.

This clone was seen once. The chain recombines TRBV6-6 with TRBJ1-4; unclear D gene. Germline loops: CDR1 MNHNY, CDR2 SVGAGI (reference sequence). V shed 10 bases and J shed 3 bases, with 6 bases lying between them. The CDR3 totals 11 residues. The CDR3, as DNA: TGTGCCACCGAGGCTAATGAAAAACTGTTTTTT. Protein sequence: CATEANEKLFF.

The chain couples TRBV6-5 to TRBJ1-2; D might be TRBD1 (6 bases). CDR1 and CDR2 (germline): MNHEY, SVGAGI. There are 12 residues in the CDR3. V shed 5 bases and J shed 6 bases, with 10 bases lying between them. DNA for the CDR3: TGTGCCAGCAGTAGATCAGGGGATGGCTACACCTTC. Amino acids: CASSRSGDGYTF.

This chain uses TRBV7-9 with TRBJ2-1; D is unresolved. Germline loops: CDR1 SEHNR, CDR2 FQNEAQ (reference sequence). This CDR3 has 16 amino acids. V lost 11 bases, J lost 0 bases, and 20 bases lay in between. CDR3 region: CASIEWSRSSYNEQFF. The DNA for the CDR3 is TGTGCCTCAATTGAATGGAGCAGAAGCTCCTACAATGAGCAGTTCTTC.

As regards this clone: Being one base from a much bigger clone, this may be a read error. The CDR3 is CASSPRTGSYEQYF. CDR3 DNA: TGTGCCAGCAGCCCTCGGACAGGCTCCTACGAGCAGTACTTC. The rearrangement links TRBV4-2 to TRBJ2-7; 7 nucleotides agree with TRBD1. The CDR3 contains 14 residues. J gave up 0 bases and V 4 bases, and 3 bases lay outside the gene matches. Per germline, CDR1 LGHNA and CDR2 YNFKEQ.

This clone was seen a single time. V and J are TRBV7-9 and TRBJ2-2; TRBD1 aligns across 7 bases. CDR3 length equals 14 residues. The junction had 1 base not matched to a gene; V was cut back by 4 bases and J by 2 bases. CDR1 and CDR2 (germline): SEHNR, FQNEAQ (reference sequence). The CDR3 nucleotides are TGTGCCAGCAGCTGGGACAGCAACACCGGGGAGCTGTTTTTT. Translation gives CASSWDSNTGELFF.

This clone was seen a handful of times. The chain links TRBV27 to TRBJ1-2, with D perhaps TRBD1 (6 bases). Trimming took 5 bases from V and 1 from J, leaving 17 bases between them. There are 16 residues in the CDR3. Germline CDR1 and CDR2: MNHEY and SMNVEV (reference sequence). The DNA for the CDR3 is TGTGCCAGCAGTCCTACTACAGGGAGGGGTAACTATGGCTACACCTTC. The encoded protein is CASSPTTGRGNYGYTF.

The chain couples TRBV19 to TRBJ1-1, with D perhaps TRBD1 (6 bases). V lost 6 bases to trimming and J lost 8 bases, with 16 bases between them. Germline assignment: CDR1 LNHDA and CDR2 SQIVND (reference sequence). This CDR3 contains 13 residues. This CDR3 is CASSPDWGGEAFF. The CDR3 DNA follows: TGTGCCAGTAGCCCGGATTGGGGGGGCGAAGCTTTCTTT.

The chain carries TRBV19 and TRBJ1-4, with D tentatively TRBD1 (6 bases). Germline loops: CDR1 LNHDA, CDR2 SQIVND (reference sequence). CDR3 length: 13 residues. CDR3 DNA: TGTGCGATTGGGACACCAACTAATGAAAAACTGTTTTTT. Its translation: CAIGTPTNEKLFF.

This chain links TRBV18 with TRBJ1-6; 8 bases are shared with TRBD1. Germline V gives CDR1 KGHSH, CDR2 LQKENI. This CDR3 is built from 15 residues. The V gene end was trimmed by 6 bases and the J gene end by 7 bases; junction bases not matched to a gene: 8. The chain's CDR3 is CASSQGTGGNSPLHF. The DNA of the CDR3 is TGTGCCAGCTCCCAGGGGACAGGCGGCAATTCACCCCTCCACTTT. Complete variable domain (other parts from reference TRBV18 and TRBJ1-6): NAGVMQNPRHLVRRRGQEARLRCSPMKGHSHVYWYRQLPEEGLKFMVYLQKENIIDESGMPKERFSAEFPKEGPSILRIQQVVRGDSAAYFCASSQGTGGNSPLHFGNGTRLTVT.

J is TRBJ1-2 and V is TRBV11-1; D may be TRBD1 (5 bases). V dropped 4 bases and J dropped 8 bases, with 14 bases sitting between them. The CDR3 runs to 13 residues. The germline V gene encodes CDR1 SGHAT and CDR2 FQDESV (reference sequence). The CDR3: CASSSPPWGGYTF. The CDR3 coding sequence is TGTGCCAGCAGCTCCCCCCCGTGGGGCGGCTACACCTTC.

The rearrangement links TRBV5-4 to TRBJ2-7; 11 nucleotides agree with TRBD2. The CDR3 consists of 17 residues. The V segment lost 3 bases and the J segment 0 bases; nucleotides outside the gene matches: 8. Germline V gene lookup returns CDR1 SGHNT and CDR2 YYREEE (reference sequence). CDR3 sequence reads: CASSSGTSGLSSYEQYF. CDR3 in DNA: TGTGCCAGCAGCTCCGGGACTAGCGGTTTGAGCTCCTACGAGCAGTACTTC.

The chain combines TRBV6-1 with TRBJ2-4; TRBD2 aligns across 8 bases. Germline CDR1 is MNHNS and CDR2 is SASEGT. Germline trimming cut 4 bases from V and 7 bases from J; bases unmatched to any gene: 15. The CDR3 consists of 17 residues. The CDR3 DNA reads as TGTGCCAGCAGTGCGCACGGTAGCGGGACTGGAGCGAACATTCAGTACTTC. It translates to CASSAHGSGTGANIQYF.

The V and J genes are TRBV25-1 and TRBJ2-3; no firm D call. The germline V gene has CDR1 MGHDK and CDR2 SYGVNS. Between the trimmed V and J ends, which lost 3 bases and 3 bases, there was a span of 13 bases. The CDR3 extends over 15 amino acids. This CDR3 reads CASSDRRVLTDTQYF. DNA for the CDR3: TGTGCCAGCAGTGACCGACGGGTCTTAACAGATACGCAGTATTTT. Together with reference TRBV25-1 and TRBJ2-3, the CDR3 gives the full variable domain: EADIYQTPRYLVIGTGKKITLECSQTMGHDKMYWYQQDPGMELHLIHYSYGVNSTEKGDLSSESTVSRIRTEHFPLTLESARPSHTSQYLCASSDRRVLTDTQYFGPGTRLTVL.

V is TRBV25-1 and J is TRBJ1-4, with TRBD1 matching over 8 bases. The germline V gene has CDR1 MGHDK and CDR2 SYGVNS. The CDR3 is 17 amino acids. V dropped 4 bases and J dropped 7; count of bases not matched to a gene: 14. The DNA of the CDR3 is TGTGCCAGCAGTGCAAGGACAGGGATGGGCAGAGGTGAAAAACTGTTTTTT. It yields the protein CASSARTGMGRGEKLFF.

This chain connects TRBV3-1 (or the pseudogene TRBV3-2) to TRBJ1-1, with D tentatively TRBD1 (6 bases). The length of the CDR3 is 15 residues. Looked up from germline, CDR1 is LGHDT and CDR2 is YNNKEL (reference sequence). The V gene lost 1 base and the J gene lost 6 bases, with 15 bases spanning the gap. The CDR3 spells CASSQVGPGESEAFF. The CDR3 bases are TGTGCCAGCAGCCAAGTAGGGCCAGGGGAATCTGAAGCTTTCTTT.

The chain uses TRBV14 and TRBJ2-7; D is ambiguous. The CDR3 length is 13 residues. Deletions cut 0 bases from V and 5 bases from J, with 8 bases between. CDR1 is SGHDN and CDR2 is FVKESK in the germline V gene. The CDR3 DNA is TGTGCCAGCAGCCAAGAGAATAGTGACGAGCAGTACTTC. Translation gives CASSQENSDEQYF. The full variable domain, rest sourced from reference TRBV14 and TRBJ2-7, is EAGVTQFPSHSVIEKGQTVTLRCDPISGHDNLYWYRRVMGKEIKFLLHFVKESKQDESGMPNNRFLAERTGGTYSTLKVQPAELEDSGVYFCASSQENSDEQYFGPGTRLTVT.

This rearrangement joins TRBV6-5 to TRBJ1-6; D unclear. Germline CDR1 and CDR2: MNHEY and SVGAGI. The CDR3 is 12 amino acids. The V and J ends lost 6 bases and 9 bases respectively, with 9 bases between them. The CDR3 DNA sequence: TGTGCCAGCAGCCTAGAGGGTTCACCCCTCCACTTT. This encodes CASSLEGSPLHF.

The chain is built from TRBV15 and TRBJ1-2; D may be TRBD1 (6 bases). CDR1 and CDR2 (germline): LNHNV, YYDKDF (reference sequence). This CDR3 has 13 amino acids. V was shortened by 5 bases and J by 4 bases, with 11 bases between the two germline ends. The CDR3, as DNA: TGTGCCACCAGCTGGGACAATTTCTATGGCTACACCTTC. Residues: CATSWDNFYGYTF.

The rearrangement joins TRBV5-4 to TRBJ1-2; D may be TRBD1 (6 bases). The V end was cut by 4 bases, the J end by 3 bases, with 19 bases between. Germline V gene sequence: CDR1 SGHNT, CDR2 YYREEE (reference sequence). This CDR3 is 16 amino acids long. The CDR3 is CASSRIRQVGDYGYTF. The CDR3 coding sequence is TGTGCCAGCAGCCGGATAAGACAGGTTGGAGACTATGGCTACACCTTC. Using reference TRBV5-4 and TRBJ1-2 for the parts outside the CDR3, the full variable domain is ETGVTQSPTHLIKTRGQQVTLRCSSQSGHNTVSWYQQALGQGPQFIFQYYREEENGRGNFPPRFSGLQFPNYSSELNVNALELDDSALYLCASSRIRQVGDYGYTFGSGTRLTVV.

The rearrangement joins TRBV2 to TRBJ1-2, with 10 positions matching TRBD1. V lost 5 bases, J lost 5 bases, and 5 bases stayed unmatched. The germline V gene has CDR1 SNHLY and CDR2 FYNNEI. This CDR3 contains 14 residues. The CDR3 DNA reads as TGTGCCAGCAGTTTCGACAGGGGGCCGTATGGCTACACCTTC. Residues: CASSFDRGPYGYTF.